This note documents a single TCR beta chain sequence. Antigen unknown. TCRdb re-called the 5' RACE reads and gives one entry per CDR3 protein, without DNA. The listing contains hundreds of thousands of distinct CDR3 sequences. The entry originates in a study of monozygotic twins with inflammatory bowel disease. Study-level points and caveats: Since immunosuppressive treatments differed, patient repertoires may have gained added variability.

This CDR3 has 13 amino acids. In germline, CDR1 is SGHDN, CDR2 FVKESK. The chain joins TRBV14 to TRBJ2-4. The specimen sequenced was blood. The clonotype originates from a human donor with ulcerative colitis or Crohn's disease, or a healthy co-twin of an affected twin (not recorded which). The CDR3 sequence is CASSQVPANIQYF.